Listed below are T cell receptor beta chains from one sample, sequenced in a study of control samples from healthy donors and cancer patients. Sequencing was performed with immunoSEQ multiplex PCR; in TCRdb, only in-frame clones are kept and a portion is missing. This table holds approximately 140,000 clones, 80% to 90% found once. The specimen sequenced was blood. The origin of the receptors is a woman between 25 and 40 years old in good health. Both conserved end residues are part of each CDR3. Fields, in order: V gene, D gene, clone size, CDR3 length, J gene, CDR3 DNA, CDR3 protein. The D gene is left open where the match is weak. Clone size appears in some rows only: once, few, many, or a class for an expanded clone.

>TRBV7-2|-|-|16|TRBJ2-7
TGTGCCAGCAGTTGGGGGGACTCGCGGGTCCATTACGAGCAGTACTTC
CASSWGDSRVHYEQYF
>TRBV2|-|few|11|TRBJ2-1
TGTGCCAGCAGCCCTTACAATGAGCAGTTCTTC
CASSPYNEQFF
>TRBV6-5|TRBD2|-|15|TRBJ2-7
TGTGCCAGCAGGGGCGGGGGTCTCGCCGCCTACGAGCAGTACTTC
CASRGGGLAAYEQYF
>TRBV6-5|-|-|12|TRBJ1-1
TGTGCCGGGGGGGCGCCGTACACTGAAGCTTTCTTT
CAGGAPYTEAFF
>TRBV7-2|-|-|14|TRBJ1-2
TGTGCCAGCAGCTCACCCCGGTTAAACTATGGCTACACCTTC
CASSSPRLNYGYTF
>TRBV24-1|-|-|16|TRBJ1-3
TGTGCCACCAAAGCTGACCCGGGGGCGGAAGGAAACACCATATATTTT
CATKADPGAEGNTIYF
>TRBV19|TRBD2|once|15|TRBJ2-2
TGTGCCAGCCATTTGTTTAGCGGGTACACCGGGGAGCTGTTTTTT
CASHLFSGYTGELFF
>TRBV28|TRBD2|-|17|TRBJ2-3
TGTGCCAGCAGTCCCCTGGGAGGCGGGAGGGCCAGGGATACGCAGTATTTT
CASSPLGGGRARDTQYF
>TRBV29-1|-|-|14|TRBJ2-2
TGCAGCATCAAGACGGTAATGAACACCGGGGAGCTGTTTTTT
CSIKTVMNTGELFF
>TRBV5-1|TRBD1|-|16|TRBJ1-1
TGCGCCAGCAACCTGATTCAGGGGGCGGCTGGAACTGAAGCTTTCTTT
CASNLIQGAAGTEAFF
>TRBV5-6|-|once|16|TRBJ2-2
TGTGCCAGCAGCTTGCCCTTAGCGGAGAACACCGGGGAGCTGTTTTTT
CASSLPLAENTGELFF
>TRBV2|TRBD1|few|16|TRBJ1-6
TGTGCCAGCAGTGACCTAAGACAGGGGGGAAGATCACCCCTCCACTTT
CASSDLRQGGRSPLHF
>TRBV7-2|-|-|12|TRBJ2-2
TGTGCCAGCAGCTTAGGCACCGGGGAGCTGTTTTTT
CASSLGTGELFF
>TRBV28|TRBD1|-|14|TRBJ2-7
TGTGCCAGCAGTTTATACGGGACAGGCTACGAGCAGTACTTC
CASSLYGTGYEQYF
>TRBV5-1|-|-|15|TRBJ2-3
TGCGCCAGCAGCCGTAACCCACTTGGAACAGATACGCAGTATTTT
CASSRNPLGTDTQYF
>TRBV6-4|-|-|12|TRBJ1-1
TGTGCCAGCAACCCCGAACACACTGAAGCTTTCTTT
CASNPEHTEAFF
>TRBV5-1|-|-|13|TRBJ1-5
TGCGCCAGCAGCGTGGACAGAAATCAGCCCCAGCATTTT
CASSVDRNQPQHF
>TRBV5-6|-|-|15|TRBJ1-4
TGTGCCAGCAGCCGTCGACGGACCCAGACGGAAAAACTGTTTTTT
CASSRRRTQTEKLFF
>TRBV12-3/TRBV12-4|-|-|13|TRBJ2-2
TGTGCCAGCAGTCCAAGGGGCACCGGGGAGCTGTTTTTT
CASSPRGTGELFF
>TRBV29-1|-|-|18|TRBJ2-2
TGCAGCGTTGAAGAGTTGGGACCAACAGAAGTGAACACCGGGGAGCTGTTTTTT
CSVEELGPTEVNTGELFF
>TRBV2|-|few|13|TRBJ2-2
TGTGCCAGCACGGGGTCCGCGACCGGGGAGCTGTTTTTT
CASTGSATGELFF
>TRBV6-5|-|once|13|TRBJ1-1
TGTGCCAGCAGTTACTCGCTGCGAGCTGAAGCTTTCTTT
CASSYSLRAEAFF
>TRBV19|-|-|12|TRBJ1-1
TGTGCCAGTAGTATCAGGAACACTGAAGCTTTCTTT
CASSIRNTEAFF
>TRBV5-4|TRBD2|-|14|TRBJ2-5
TGTGCCAGCAGCTCGAAGCGGGAGCAGGAGACCCAGTACTTC
CASSSKREQETQYF
>TRBV28|TRBD1|-|14|TRBJ1-1
TGTGCCAGCGTGAGACAGGGTCGTTGGACTGAAGCTTTCTTT
CASVRQGRWTEAFF
>TRBV5-4|-|once|13|TRBJ1-1
TGTGCCAGCAGCTCGACACCTAACACTGAAGCTTTCTTT
CASSSTPNTEAFF
>TRBV28|-|-|15|TRBJ2-7
TGTGCCAGCAGTTTCCAGGGTGAAGGGGACTACGAGCAGTACTTC
CASSFQGEGDYEQYF
>TRBV7-2|-|few|16|TRBJ2-5
TGTGCCAGCAGCGCCCGGCGGGGCGGAAAGACGGAGACCCAGTACTTC
CASSARRGGKTETQYF
>TRBV11-2|-|-|15|TRBJ2-4
TGTGCCAGCAGCTTAGACAGCCAGGGCCTGGACATTCAGTACTTC
CASSLDSQGLDIQYF
>TRBV2|-|-|12|TRBJ1-1
TGTGCCAGCAGTTCTTGGGGCACTGAAGCTTTCTTT
CASSSWGTEAFF
>TRBV11-2|-|-|17|TRBJ2-2
TGTGCCAGCAACAGACTCCTCCGGGACCAAAAGCCGAGGGAGCTGTTTTTT
CASNRLLRDQKPRELFF